This TCR beta chain emerged from a study of cytomegalovirus exposure and HLA in healthy donors. Whole-study results and caveats: With high specificity and sensitivity, the classifier reportedly diagnosed cytomegalovirus status. Listed as cytomegalovirus-associated were 150 or so TCR beta chains.

The repertoire was sequenced with immunoSEQ multiplex PCR; TCRdb's copy has only in-frame clones and lacks some. Seen here are 110,000 to 150,000 clones, 94% observed once, and the top ten hold 1.5% to 2%. The CDR3 consists of 17 residues. CDR1 and CDR2 from the germline V gene are MGHRA and YSYEKL. The V gene end was trimmed by 3 bases and the J gene end by 5 bases; junction bases not matched to a gene: 4. Concerning this clone: Its antigen is not identified.

V gene TRBV4-1 combines with J gene TRBJ2-2, with 15 bases aligning to TRBD2. Sequencing input: PBMCs. This receptor was identified in a man younger than 35 in good health and CMV-seropositive. The CDR3 nucleotides are TGCGCCAGCAGCCAGGGACTAGCGGGAGGCAGAACCGGGGAGCTGTTTTTT. It translates to CASSQGLAGGRTGELFF.